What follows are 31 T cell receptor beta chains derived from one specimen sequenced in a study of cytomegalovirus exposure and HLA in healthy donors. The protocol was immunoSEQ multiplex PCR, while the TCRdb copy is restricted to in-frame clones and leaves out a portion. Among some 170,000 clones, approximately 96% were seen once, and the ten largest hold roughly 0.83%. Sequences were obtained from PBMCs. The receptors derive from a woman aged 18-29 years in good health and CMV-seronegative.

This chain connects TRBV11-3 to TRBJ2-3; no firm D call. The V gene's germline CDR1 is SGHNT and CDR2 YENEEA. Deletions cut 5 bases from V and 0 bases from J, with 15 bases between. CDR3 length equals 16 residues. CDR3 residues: CASSRGGTGSTDTQYF. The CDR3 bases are TGTGCCAGCAGCCGCGGTGGAACGGGTAGCACAGATACGCAGTATTTT.

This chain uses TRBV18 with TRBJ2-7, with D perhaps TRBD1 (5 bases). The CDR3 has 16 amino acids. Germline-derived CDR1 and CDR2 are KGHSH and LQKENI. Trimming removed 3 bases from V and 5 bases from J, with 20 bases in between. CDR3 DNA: TGTGCCAGCTCACCTGTTGGAACAGGTTCGGTGAACGAGCAGTACTTC. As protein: CASSPVGTGSVNEQYF.

The CDR3 is CASSGQGRLREQYF. Written as DNA, the CDR3 is TGTGCCAGCAGCGGACAGGGTCGACTACGCGAGCAGTACTTC. The gene calls are TRBV7-8 and TRBJ2-7, with 8 bases identical to TRBD1. The ends lost 5 bases at V and 6 bases at J; junction bases unmatched: 9. This CDR3 comprises 14 residues. Germline-derived CDR1 and CDR2 are SGHVS and FQNEAQ. Supplemented by reference TRBV7-8 and TRBJ2-7, the full variable domain reads GAGVSQSPRYKVAKRGQDVALRCDPISGHVSLFWYQQALGQGPEFLTYFQNEAQLDKSGLPSDRFFAERPEGSVSTLKIQRTQQEDSAVYLCASSGQGRLREQYFGPGTRLTVT.

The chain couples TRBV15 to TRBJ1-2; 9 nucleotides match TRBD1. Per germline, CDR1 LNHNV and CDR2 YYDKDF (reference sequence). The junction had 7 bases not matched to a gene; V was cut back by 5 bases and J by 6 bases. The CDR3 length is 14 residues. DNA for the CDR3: TGTGCCACCAGCGGGCGACAGGGGGGGCATGGCTACACCTTC. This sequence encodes CATSGRQGGHGYTF.

CDR3 sequence: CASSLLAARGEQFF. For the CDR3, the DNA is TGTGCCAGCAGCTTATTAGCGGCCCGGGGGGAGCAGTTCTTC. V gene TRBV11-2 combines with J gene TRBJ2-1; D might be TRBD2 (6 bases). Germline assignment: CDR1 SGHAT and CDR2 FQNNGV. Trimming removed 2 bases at V and 10 bases at J, with 15 bases between. The CDR3 sequence is 14 residues long.

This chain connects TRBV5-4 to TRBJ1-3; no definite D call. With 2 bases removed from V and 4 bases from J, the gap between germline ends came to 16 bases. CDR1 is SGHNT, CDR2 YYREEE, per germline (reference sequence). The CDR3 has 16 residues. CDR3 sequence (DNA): TGTGCCAGCAGCTTAGGTGGCGGAGGGAAAGGAAACACCATATATTTT. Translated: CASSLGGGGKGNTIYF.

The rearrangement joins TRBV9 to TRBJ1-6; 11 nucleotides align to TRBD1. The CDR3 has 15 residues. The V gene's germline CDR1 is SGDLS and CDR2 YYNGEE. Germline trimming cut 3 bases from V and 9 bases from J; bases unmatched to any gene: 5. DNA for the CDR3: TGTGCCAGCAGCGATGGACAGGGGGCGGGTTCACCCCTCCACTTT. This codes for CASSDGQGAGSPLHF.

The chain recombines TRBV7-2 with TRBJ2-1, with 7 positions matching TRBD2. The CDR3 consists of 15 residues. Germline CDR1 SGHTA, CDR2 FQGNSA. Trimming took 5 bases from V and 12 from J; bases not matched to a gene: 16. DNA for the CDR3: TGTGCCAGCAGCCGGGAGGCGGGATTTACACTAGGGCAGTTCTTC. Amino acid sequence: CASSREAGFTLGQFF.

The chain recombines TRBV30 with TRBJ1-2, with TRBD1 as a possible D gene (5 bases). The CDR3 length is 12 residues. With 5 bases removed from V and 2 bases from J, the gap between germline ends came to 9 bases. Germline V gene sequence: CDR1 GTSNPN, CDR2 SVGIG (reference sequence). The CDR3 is CAWGGTNYGYTF. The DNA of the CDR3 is TGTGCCTGGGGAGGGACGAACTATGGCTACACCTTC. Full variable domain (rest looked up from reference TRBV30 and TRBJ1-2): SQTIHQWPATLVQPVGSPLSLECTVEGTSNPNLYWYRQAAGRGLQLLFYSVGIGQISSEVPQNLSASRPQDRQFILSSKKLLLSDSGFYLCAWGGTNYGYTFGSGTRLTVV.

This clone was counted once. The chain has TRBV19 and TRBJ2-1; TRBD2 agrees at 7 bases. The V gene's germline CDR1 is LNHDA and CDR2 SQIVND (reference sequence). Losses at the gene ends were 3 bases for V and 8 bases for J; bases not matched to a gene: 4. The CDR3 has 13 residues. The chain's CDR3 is CASSIGGVDEQFF. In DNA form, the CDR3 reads TGTGCCAGTAGTATTGGGGGGGTGGATGAGCAGTTCTTC.

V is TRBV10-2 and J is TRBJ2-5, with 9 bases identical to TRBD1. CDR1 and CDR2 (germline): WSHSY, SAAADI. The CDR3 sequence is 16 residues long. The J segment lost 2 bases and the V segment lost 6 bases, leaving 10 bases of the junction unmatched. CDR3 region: CASRATGGAGQETQYF. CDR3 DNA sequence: TGCGCCAGCAGAGCCACAGGGGGCGCAGGACAAGAGACCCAGTACTTC.

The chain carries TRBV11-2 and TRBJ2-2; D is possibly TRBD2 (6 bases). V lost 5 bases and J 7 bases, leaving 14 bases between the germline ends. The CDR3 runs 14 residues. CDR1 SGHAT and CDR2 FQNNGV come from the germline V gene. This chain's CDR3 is CASSPGLPDGELFF. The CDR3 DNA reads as TGTGCCAGCAGCCCCGGACTACCTGACGGGGAGCTGTTTTTT.

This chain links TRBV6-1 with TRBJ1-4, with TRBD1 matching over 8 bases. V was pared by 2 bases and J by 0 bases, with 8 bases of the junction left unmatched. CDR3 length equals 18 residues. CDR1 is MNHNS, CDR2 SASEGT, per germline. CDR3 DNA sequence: TGTGCCAGCAGTGAACGGAGGACAGGGAGATCAACTAATGAAAAACTGTTTTTT. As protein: CASSERRTGRSTNEKLFF.

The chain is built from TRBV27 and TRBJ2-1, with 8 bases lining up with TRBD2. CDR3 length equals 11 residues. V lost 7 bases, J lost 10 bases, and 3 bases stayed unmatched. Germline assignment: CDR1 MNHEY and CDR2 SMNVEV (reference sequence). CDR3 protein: CASTVAGEQFF. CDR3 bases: TGTGCCAGCACTGTAGCGGGAGAGCAGTTCTTC.

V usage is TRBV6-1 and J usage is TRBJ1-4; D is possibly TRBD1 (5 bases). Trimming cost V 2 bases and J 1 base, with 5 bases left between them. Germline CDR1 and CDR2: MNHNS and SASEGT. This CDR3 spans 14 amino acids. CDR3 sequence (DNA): TGTGCCAGCAGTGAACAGGGAACTAATGAAAAACTGTTTTTT. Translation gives CASSEQGTNEKLFF.

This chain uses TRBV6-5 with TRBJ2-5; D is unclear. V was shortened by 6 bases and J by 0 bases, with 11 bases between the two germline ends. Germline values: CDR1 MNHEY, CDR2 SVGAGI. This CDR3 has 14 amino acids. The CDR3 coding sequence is TGTGCCAGCAGCTCTAAAAAGTACCAAGAGACCCAGTACTTC. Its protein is CASSSKKYQETQYF.

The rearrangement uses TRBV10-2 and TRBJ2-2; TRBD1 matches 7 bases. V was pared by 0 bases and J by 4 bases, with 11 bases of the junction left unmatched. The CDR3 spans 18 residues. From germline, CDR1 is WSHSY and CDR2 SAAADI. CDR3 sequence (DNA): TGCGCCAGCAGTGAGTCCCTGCGTGGGCAGGGGGTCACCGGGGAGCTGTTTTTT. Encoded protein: CASSESLRGQGVTGELFF.

The CDR3 DNA reads TGTGCCAGCAGCTTAGAGGCAGGGCAGTGGACCACAGATACGCAGTATTTT. Protein product: CASSLEAGQWTTDTQYF. The chain has TRBV7-2 and TRBJ2-3, with D maybe TRBD1 (5 bases). Per germline, CDR1 SGHTA and CDR2 FQGNSA. The CDR3 is made up of 17 amino acids. The V end lost 1 base, the J end lost 2 bases, and 16 bases lay between the germline ends.

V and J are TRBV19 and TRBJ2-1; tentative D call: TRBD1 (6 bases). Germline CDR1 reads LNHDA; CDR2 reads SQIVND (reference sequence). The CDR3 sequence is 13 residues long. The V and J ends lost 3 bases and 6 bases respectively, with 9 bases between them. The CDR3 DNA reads TGTGCCAGTAGTATTGGACAGTCCAATGAGCAGTTCTTC. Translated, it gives CASSIGQSNEQFF.

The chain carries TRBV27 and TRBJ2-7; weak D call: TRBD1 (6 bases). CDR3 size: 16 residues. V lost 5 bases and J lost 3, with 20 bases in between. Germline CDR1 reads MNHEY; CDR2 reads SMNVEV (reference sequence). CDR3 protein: CASSPQGGLRNYEQYF. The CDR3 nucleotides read TGTGCCAGCAGTCCCCAAGGGGGTCTCAGGAACTACGAGCAGTACTTC.

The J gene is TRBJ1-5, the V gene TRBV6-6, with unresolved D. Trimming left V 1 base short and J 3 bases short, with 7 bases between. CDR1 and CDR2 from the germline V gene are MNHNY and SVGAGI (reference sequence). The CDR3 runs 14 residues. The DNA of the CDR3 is TGTGCCAGCAGTTACTATACAGACAATCAGCCCCAGCATTTT. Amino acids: CASSYYTDNQPQHF.

CDR3 nucleotides: TGTGCCTGGACCGGGGGGGACAATGAGCAGTTCTTC. Encoded protein: CAWTGGDNEQFF. The chain combines TRBV30 with TRBJ2-1; 8 nucleotides agree with TRBD2. V trimming: 4 bases; J trimming: 5 bases; junction bases outside the gene matches: 1. The CDR3 covers 12 residues. The germline V gene encodes CDR1 GTSNPN and CDR2 SVGIG (reference sequence).

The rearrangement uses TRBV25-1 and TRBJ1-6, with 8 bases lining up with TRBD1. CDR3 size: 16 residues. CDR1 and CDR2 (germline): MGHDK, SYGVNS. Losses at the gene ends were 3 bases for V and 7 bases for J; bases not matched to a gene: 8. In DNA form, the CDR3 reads TGTGCCAGCAGTGACGGACAGGGTTGGGGAAATTCACCCCTCCACTTT. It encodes CASSDGQGWGNSPLHF. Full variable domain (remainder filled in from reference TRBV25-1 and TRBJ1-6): EADIYQTPRYLVIGTGKKITLECSQTMGHDKMYWYQQDPGMELHLIHYSYGVNSTEKGDLSSESTVSRIRTEHFPLTLESARPSHTSQYLCASSDGQGWGNSPLHFGNGTRLTVT.

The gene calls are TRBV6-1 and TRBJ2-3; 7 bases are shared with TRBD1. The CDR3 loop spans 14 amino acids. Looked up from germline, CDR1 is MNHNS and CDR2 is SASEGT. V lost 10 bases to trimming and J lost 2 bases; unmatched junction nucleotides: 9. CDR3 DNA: TGTGCCATATCGACAGGGCGGACCACAGATACGCAGTATTTT. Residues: CAISTGRTTDTQYF.

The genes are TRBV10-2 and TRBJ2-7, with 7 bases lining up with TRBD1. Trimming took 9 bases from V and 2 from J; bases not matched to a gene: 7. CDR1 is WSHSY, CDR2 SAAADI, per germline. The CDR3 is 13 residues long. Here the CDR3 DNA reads TGCGCCAGTCAACCGGGACAGCCCTACGAGCAGTACTTC. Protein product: CASQPGQPYEQYF.

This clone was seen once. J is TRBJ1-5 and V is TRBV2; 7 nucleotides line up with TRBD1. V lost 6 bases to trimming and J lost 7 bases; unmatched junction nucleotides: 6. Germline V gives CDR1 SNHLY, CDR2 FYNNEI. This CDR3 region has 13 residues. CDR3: CASRHRGLQPQHF. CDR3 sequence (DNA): TGTGCCAGCAGACACAGGGGTTTGCAGCCCCAGCATTTT.

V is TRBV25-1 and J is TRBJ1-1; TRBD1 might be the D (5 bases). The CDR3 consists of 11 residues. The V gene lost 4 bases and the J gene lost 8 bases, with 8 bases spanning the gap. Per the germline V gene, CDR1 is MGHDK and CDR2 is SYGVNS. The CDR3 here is CASSVRTEAFF. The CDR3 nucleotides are TGTGCCAGCAGTGTTAGGACAGAAGCTTTCTTT.

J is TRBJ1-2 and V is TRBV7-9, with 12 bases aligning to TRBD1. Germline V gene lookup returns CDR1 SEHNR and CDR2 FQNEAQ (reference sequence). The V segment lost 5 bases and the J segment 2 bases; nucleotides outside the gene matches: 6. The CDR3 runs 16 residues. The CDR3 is CASSPRDRGRNYGYTF. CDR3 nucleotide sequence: TGTGCCAGCAGCCCCAGGGACAGGGGGCGAAACTATGGCTACACCTTC.

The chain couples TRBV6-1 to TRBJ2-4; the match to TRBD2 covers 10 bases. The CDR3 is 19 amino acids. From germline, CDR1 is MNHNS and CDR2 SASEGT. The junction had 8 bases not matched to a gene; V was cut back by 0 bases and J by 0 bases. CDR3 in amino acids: CASSEAELAGALAKNIQYF. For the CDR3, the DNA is TGTGCCAGCAGTGAAGCGGAGCTAGCGGGGGCCCTAGCCAAAAACATTCAGTACTTC.

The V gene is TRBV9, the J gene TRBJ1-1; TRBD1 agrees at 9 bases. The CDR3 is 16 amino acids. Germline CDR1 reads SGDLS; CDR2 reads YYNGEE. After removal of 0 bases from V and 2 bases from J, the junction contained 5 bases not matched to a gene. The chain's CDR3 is CASSVGMTGGNTEAFF. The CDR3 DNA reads TGTGCCAGCAGCGTAGGAATGACAGGGGGAAACACTGAAGCTTTCTTT.

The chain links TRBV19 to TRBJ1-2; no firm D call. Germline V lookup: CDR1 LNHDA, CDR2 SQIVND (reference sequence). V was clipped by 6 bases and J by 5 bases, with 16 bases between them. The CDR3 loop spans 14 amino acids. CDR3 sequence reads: CASSTKGPKYGYTF. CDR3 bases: TGTGCCAGTAGCACTAAAGGTCCCAAATATGGCTACACCTTC.